These 29 T cell receptor beta chains originate from one sample sequenced in a study of early T cells in non-severe SARS-CoV-2 infection. Each CDR3 protein gets one entry after TCRdb re-called the 5' RACE reads with MiXCR. The sample lists about 110,000 distinct CDR3 sequences, roughly an eighth occurring once. The sequenced sample was whole blood, obtained at baseline. These receptors all stem from an adult who was a healthcare worker with PCR-confirmed SARS-CoV-2 infection or an uninfected control (not recorded which).

This clonotype turned up a few times. The chain recombines TRBV12-3 or TRBV12-4 with TRBJ2-1, with TRBD2 matching 16 bases. The CDR3 is 18 residues long. With 5 bases clipped from V and 1 base from J, the junction kept 5 bases outside the gene matches. DNA for the CDR3: TGTGCCAGCAGTACGGGACTAGCGGGAGGGCCTTCCTACAATGAGCAGTTCTTC. Translating it yields CASSTGLAGGPSYNEQFF.

Many counts were recorded for this clonotype. The rearrangement links TRBV29-1 to TRBJ2-1; 7 bases align to TRBD2. The CDR3 is 15 residues long. Germline V gene data show CDR1 as SQVTM and CDR2 as ANQGSEA. Trimming cost V 6 bases and J 0 bases; bases outside gene matches: 8. CDR3 loop: CSVGRGSGSYNEQFF. In DNA, the CDR3 is TGCAGCGTAGGGCGCGGGAGCGGCTCCTACAATGAGCAGTTCTTC.

This clonotype appeared many times. The V call is TRBV18, the J call TRBJ2-2; D remains unclear. Germline V lookup: CDR1 KGHSH, CDR2 LQKENI. The CDR3 consists of 12 residues. Trimming removed 3 bases at V and 4 bases at J, with 3 bases between. CDR3 nucleotides: TGTGCCAGCTCACCGTTCACCGGGGAGCTGTTTTTT. As protein: CASSPFTGELFF.

Many counts were recorded for this clonotype. The V call is TRBV5-1, the J call TRBJ2-1; 7 bases fit TRBD2. The length of the CDR3 is 16 residues. Per the germline V gene, CDR1 is SGHRS and CDR2 is YFSETQ. V lost 4 bases to trimming and J lost 3 bases; unmatched junction nucleotides: 10. The CDR3 bases are TGCGCCAGCAGCCAACAGCTGGGGACTATCTACAATGAGCAGTTCTTC. Translated, it gives CASSQQLGTIYNEQFF.

This clonotype was seen a handful of times. The chain joins TRBV9 to TRBJ2-3; D gene ambiguous. V was shortened by 3 bases and J by 0 bases, with 20 bases between the two germline ends. This CDR3 is 18 amino acids long. Germline-derived CDR1 and CDR2 are SGDLS and YYNGEE. In DNA form, the CDR3 reads TGTGCCAGCAGCGGGCTCGAGGCCGGGTCTCATAGCACAGATACGCAGTATTTT. Its protein product is CASSGLEAGSHSTDTQYF.

At least ten counts were recorded for this clonotype. The rearrangement links TRBV20-1 to TRBJ1-2, with TRBD1 as a possible D gene (6 bases). The ends were cut back, 0 bases at V and 8 bases at J, with 16 bases in the middle. The germline CDR1 and CDR2 sequences are DFQATT and SNEGSKA (reference sequence). This CDR3 is built from 14 residues. The CDR3 spells CSARDRDTGWGYTF. The DNA of the CDR3 is TGCAGTGCTAGAGATCGGGACACCGGCTGGGGCTACACCTTC.

This clonotype was counted a few times. The chain carries TRBV10-3 and TRBJ2-1; 9 bases are shared with TRBD2. V dropped 1 base and J dropped 7; count of bases not matched to a gene: 2. The CDR3 is 14 residues long. Germline values: CDR1 ENHRY, CDR2 SYGVKD. Written as DNA, the CDR3 is TGTGCCATCAGTGAGTGGACTAGCGTAAATGAGCAGTTCTTC. It is translated as CAISEWTSVNEQFF.

This clonotype came up once. An end of the junction differs from the germline gene, which may be a read error. This chain links TRBV5-4 with TRBJ2-3; the match to TRBD2 covers 8 bases. The CDR3 is made up of 15 amino acids. Germline CDR1 reads SGHNT; CDR2 reads YYREEE (reference sequence). The CDR3: CASSIGTSYTDMQYF. In DNA, the CDR3 is TGTGCCAGCAGCATCGGGACTAGTTACACAGATATGCAGTATTTT. Full variable domain (remainder filled in from reference TRBV5-4 and TRBJ2-3): ETGVTQSPTHLIKTRGQQVTLRCSSQSGHNTVSWYQQALGQGPQFIFQYYREEENGRGNFPPRFSGLQFPNYSSELNVNALELDDSALYLCASSIGTSYTDMQYFGPGTRLTVL.

The J gene is TRBJ1-1, the V gene TRBV5-1; 7 bases map to TRBD1. Germline trimming cut 4 bases from V and 1 base from J; bases unmatched to any gene: 7. The CDR3 is 15 amino acids. CDR1 SGHRS and CDR2 YFSETQ come from the germline V gene. CDR3 region: CASSVGGTENTEAFF. The CDR3 nucleotides are TGCGCCAGCAGCGTAGGGGGGACAGAGAACACTGAAGCTTTCTTT. The full variable domain, in which reference TRBV5-1 and TRBJ1-1 provide the parts outside the CDR3, is KAGVTQTPRYLIKTRGQQVTLSCSPISGHRSVSWYQQTPGQGLQFLFEYFSETQRNKGNFPGRFSGRQFSNSRSEMNVSTLELGDSALYLCASSVGGTENTEAFFGQGTRLTVV.

The V and J genes are TRBV6-1 and TRBJ1-2; 7 bases align to TRBD1. Germline loops: CDR1 MNHNS, CDR2 SASEGT. Trimming at V came to 7 bases and at J to 0 bases, leaving 8 bases not matched to a gene. This CDR3 is 15 amino acids long. DNA of the CDR3: TGTGCCAGCACGGGACAGACACCAACTAACTATGGCTACACCTTC. It yields the protein CASTGQTPTNYGYTF.

This sequence joins TRBV9 and TRBJ2-5; D ambiguous. The CDR3 is 13 residues long. CDR1 is SGDLS, CDR2 YYNGEE, per germline. With 0 bases removed from V and 2 bases from J, the gap between germline ends came to 5 bases. Here the CDR3 reads CASSVAQQETQYF. For the CDR3, the DNA is TGTGCCAGCAGCGTAGCACAACAAGAGACCCAGTACTTC.

This chain uses TRBV25-1 with TRBJ2-5; the match to TRBD2 covers 9 bases. Germline V CDR1 and CDR2: MGHDK, SYGVNS. The CDR3 totals 14 residues. The junction had 4 bases not matched to a gene; V was cut back by 4 bases and J by 4 bases. CDR3 region: CASSVLTSGETQYF. The CDR3 DNA is TGTGCCAGCAGTGTGTTGACTAGCGGAGAGACCCAGTACTTC.

This sequence joins TRBV29-1 and TRBJ2-7; tentatively, D is TRBD2 (5 bases). V was pared by 4 bases and J by 4 bases, with 5 bases between. CDR1 and CDR2 (germline): SQVTM, ANQGSEA. CDR3 length equals 10 residues. The DNA of the CDR3 is TGCAGCGTTGGGGAGTACGAGCAGTACTTC. Residues: CSVGEYEQYF.

V gene TRBV4-1 combines with J gene TRBJ2-1, with D perhaps assigned TRBD1 or TRBD2 (6 bases each). Trimming left V 1 base short and J 2 bases short, with 9 bases between. This CDR3 region has 15 residues. Germline-derived CDR1 and CDR2 are MGHRA and YSYEKL. The CDR3 loop reads CASSQAGATYNEQFF. The CDR3 nucleotides read TGCGCCAGCAGCCAAGCGGGGGCTACCTACAATGAGCAGTTCTTC.

This clonotype has more than one count but fewer than ten. The rearrangement links TRBV5-5 to TRBJ1-3; D remains ambiguous. Trimming took 1 base from V and 4 from J, leaving 3 bases between them. The germline gives CDR1 SGHKS, CDR2 YYEKEE (reference sequence). The CDR3 runs 12 residues. The CDR3 reads CASSLLGNTIYF. The CDR3 DNA follows: TGTGCCAGCAGCTTGTTGGGAAACACCATATATTTT.

In this sample, this clonotype turned up a few times. The chain has TRBV5-6 and TRBJ2-5; the D gene is possibly TRBD2 (7 bases). The CDR3 has 14 amino acids. The germline V gene encodes CDR1 SGHDT and CDR2 YYEEEE. Trimming took off 2 bases at V and 6 bases at J, with 14 bases between the two ends. CDR3 loop: CASSFGGLRKTQYF. As DNA, the CDR3 is TGTGCCAGCAGCTTCGGGGGGCTCAGGAAGACCCAGTACTTC. The variable domain in full, completed from reference TRBV5-6 and TRBJ2-5, reads DAGVTQSPTHLIKTRGQQVTLRCSPKSGHDTVSWYQQALGQGPQFIFQYYEEEERQRGNFPDRFSGHQFPNYSSELNVNALLLGDSALYLCASSFGGLRKTQYFGPGTRLLVL.

In DNA form, the CDR3 reads TGTGCCTGGAATGGATTCACTGAAGCTTTCTTT. As protein: CAWNGFTEAFF. The V gene is TRBV30, the J gene TRBJ1-1; D is unresolved. The CDR3 is made up of 11 amino acids. Germline V CDR1 and CDR2: GTSNPN, SVGIG (reference sequence). V lost 4 bases to trimming and J lost 4 bases, with 7 bases between them.

This clonotype came up a few times. The chain employs TRBV20-1 and TRBJ2-4, with D unclear. The V gene's germline CDR1 is DFQATT and CDR2 SNEGSKA (reference sequence). V lost 6 bases and J 1 base, leaving 13 bases between the germline ends. The CDR3 runs to 14 residues. The CDR3 DNA follows: TGCAGTGCCGGGTATTCCGGGGCCAAAAACATTCAGTACTTC. Protein sequence: CSAGYSGAKNIQYF.

This clonotype has a count of ten or more. CDR3 residues: CASSDLRVQETQYF. The CDR3 bases are TGTGCCAGCAGTGACCTCAGGGTACAAGAGACCCAGTACTTC. V and J are TRBV2 and TRBJ2-5, with D maybe TRBD1 (5 bases). Trimming took off 3 bases at V and 2 bases at J, with 10 bases between the two ends. The CDR3 consists of 14 residues. Germline CDR1 SNHLY, CDR2 FYNNEI. Full variable domain (missing parts from reference TRBV2 and TRBJ2-5): EPEVTQTPSHQVTQMGQEVILRCVPISNHLYFYWYRQILGQKVEFLVSFYNNEISEKSEIFDDQFSVERPDGSNFTLKIRSTKLEDSAMYFCASSDLRVQETQYFGPGTRLLVL.

The chain combines TRBV6-5 with TRBJ2-7; the D is unclear. The germline V and J ends were trimmed by 6 bases and 4 bases, with 19 bases remaining between them. CDR3 length: 15 amino acids. Germline V gene data show CDR1 as MNHEY and CDR2 as SVGAGI. The CDR3 nucleotides read TGTGCCAGCAGCAGCGTCGAAGGGCGAGCTTACGAGCAGTACTTC. Translating it yields CASSSVEGRAYEQYF.

This clonotype was counted between two and nine times. V and J are TRBV5-1 and TRBJ2-1; 7 nucleotides align to TRBD2. The J segment lost 9 bases and the V segment lost 5 bases, leaving 14 bases of the junction unmatched. CDR1 and CDR2 (germline): SGHRS, YFSETQ. The CDR3 is 15 residues long. CDR3: CASRPGTTPRPEQFF. The CDR3 DNA is TGCGCCAGCAGACCCGGGACTACCCCACGGCCTGAGCAGTTCTTC.

The chain recombines TRBV20-1 with TRBJ1-5; unclear D gene. The CDR3 contains 15 residues. V was pared by 0 bases and J by 0 bases, with 9 bases between. The germline CDR1 and CDR2 sequences are DFQATT and SNEGSKA (reference sequence). CDR3 sequence: CSARDRVYSNQPQHF. CDR3 sequence (DNA): TGCAGTGCTAGAGATCGGGTTTATAGCAATCAGCCCCAGCATTTT.

This clonotype was picked up many times. The J gene is TRBJ2-3, the V gene TRBV5-1, with 7 bases aligning to TRBD2. J was trimmed by 2 bases and V by 4 bases; bases with no gene match: 10. CDR3 length: 16 amino acids. Germline V gene lookup returns CDR1 SGHRS and CDR2 YFSETQ. The CDR3 DNA reads TGCGCCAGCAGCCCACCGGCCCTAGCGGTCACAGATACGCAGTATTTT. Encoded protein: CASSPPALAVTDTQYF.

In its sample, this clonotype was seen a few times. This chain connects TRBV11-3 to TRBJ2-1; D gene ambiguous. Germline CDR1 reads SGHNT; CDR2 reads YENEEA. This CDR3 is built from 15 residues. V shed 3 bases and J shed 2 bases, with 11 bases lying between them. The CDR3 DNA reads as TGTGCCAGCAGCTTTGGCCGGCACCCCTACAATGAGCAGTTCTTC. It codes for CASSFGRHPYNEQFF.

This clonotype occurred a few times. This chain connects TRBV29-1 to TRBJ2-3, with D possibly matching TRBD1 (6 bases). This CDR3 contains 15 residues. Between the trimmed V and J ends, which lost 4 bases and 2 bases, there was a span of 16 bases. The V gene's germline CDR1 is SQVTM and CDR2 ANQGSEA. The CDR3 reads CSVAITGYLTDTQYF. CDR3 DNA: TGCAGCGTTGCCATCACAGGGTACCTCACAGATACGCAGTATTTT.

The CDR3 nucleotides read TGTGCCAGCAGCAGAAAGGTGGCTAGCGGGGGGGCCCGTGACACCGGGGAGCTGTTTTTT. Protein sequence: CASSRKVASGGARDTGELFF. The chain uses TRBV7-2 and TRBJ2-2, with TRBD2 matching over 12 bases. V was pared by 5 bases and J by 3 bases, with 16 bases of the junction left unmatched. This CDR3 contains 20 residues. The V gene's germline CDR1 is SGHTA and CDR2 FQGNSA.

This clonotype was counted between two and nine times. The chain recombines TRBV29-1 with TRBJ1-1; 8 bases map to TRBD1. This CDR3 has 14 residues. Germline V gives CDR1 SQVTM, CDR2 ANQGSEA. Unmatched junction bases numbered 6, after V lost 6 bases and J lost 0 bases. The CDR3 nucleotides read TGCAGCGTCGGACAGGGAGCATTGAACACTGAAGCTTTCTTT. This gives the protein CSVGQGALNTEAFF.

This clonotype was counted only a few times. The V and J genes are TRBV20-1 and TRBJ2-2; 12 bases are shared with TRBD2. Germline-derived CDR1 and CDR2 are DFQATT and SNEGSKA (reference sequence). Germline trimming cut 1 base from V and 7 bases from J; bases unmatched to any gene: 7. The CDR3 length is 16 residues. The CDR3 bases are TGCAGTGCTAGAGTCGGGACTAGCGGGCGGAACGGGGAGCTGTTTTTT. This codes for CSARVGTSGRNGELFF.

The V and J genes are TRBV2 and TRBJ2-1; tentative D call: TRBD2 (5 bases). This CDR3 is 14 amino acids long. Germline V CDR1 and CDR2: SNHLY, FYNNEI. V was clipped by 5 bases and J by 7 bases, with 15 bases between them. The CDR3 here is CASSKWGDSNEQFF. CDR3 in DNA: TGTGCCAGCAGTAAATGGGGAGACTCGAATGAGCAGTTCTTC.